This T cell receptor beta chain is drawn from a study of blood T cell repertoires in COVID-19. Study overall: Sources were T cells, B-cell-depleted T cells, or PBMCs; the material itself was cDNA or gDNA.

Looked up from germline, CDR1 is SGHRS and CDR2 is YFSETQ. The CDR3 has 14 amino acids. The ends lost 6 bases at V and 3 bases at J; junction bases unmatched: 8. Profiled with immunoSEQ multiplex PCR; TCRdb holds only in-frame clones, not every one. The data hold under 250,000 clones, with around 87% observed a single time. Individuals aged about 18 to 89 years were recruited from about two dozen US areas. The specimen sequenced was PBMCs or T cells enriched from blood (not recorded which). This TCR came from a woman aged 18-30 years in a cohort exposed to, infected with or recovered from COVID-19 (not recorded which). This chain links TRBV5-1 with TRBJ2-7; TRBD2 agrees at 8 bases. In nucleotides, the CDR3 is TGCGCCAGCACCCCAGGAGCGGGGGTCTACGAGCAGTACTTC. It translates to CASTPGAGVYEQYF.